A selection of T cell receptor beta chains follows, all from one sample in a study of molecular identifiers for immune sequencing clone quantification. TCRdb re-derived calls from the PCR reads in MiXCR, one entry per CDR3 protein. Of over 600,000 distinct CDR3 sequences listed, 15% to 20% are singletons. The sequenced material came from naive CD8+ T cells from blood, with Jurkat cell RNA spiked in. Receptors originate from a human donor in good health. Some libraries in this study had Jurkat cell RNA spiked in. The CDR3 runs from the conserved cysteine through the conserved F or W. Fields, in order: J gene, V gene, CDR3 length, D gene, clone size, CDR3 protein, CDR3 DNA. The D gene is left open where the match is weak. The size field is filled for only some rows; it gives once, few, many or a size class.

j_call: TRBJ1-1
v_call: TRBV20-1
cdr3_length: 14
d_call: .
clone_size: many
cdr3_aa: CSAELQGLNTEAFF
cdr3_nt: TGCAGTGCGGAACTACAGGGTTTGAACACTGAAGCTTTCTTT

j_call: TRBJ2-6
v_call: TRBV28
cdr3_length: 18
d_call: .
clone_size: many
cdr3_aa: CASSLTLRVSAGANVLTF
cdr3_nt: TGTGCCAGCAGCCTAACCCTTCGTGTTTCAGCTGGGGCCAACGTCCTGACTTTC

j_call: TRBJ2-1
v_call: TRBV24-1
cdr3_length: 13
d_call: .
clone_size: many
cdr3_aa: CATSDTSAGEQFF
cdr3_nt: TGTGCCACCAGTGATACGTCCGCAGGTGAGCAGTTCTTC

j_call: TRBJ2-3
v_call: TRBV6-5
cdr3_length: 14
d_call: .
clone_size: many
cdr3_aa: CASGPTSGPDTQYF
cdr3_nt: TGTGCCAGCGGGCCAACTAGTGGGCCAGATACGCAGTATTTT

j_call: TRBJ1-2
v_call: TRBV4-1
cdr3_length: 15
d_call: .
clone_size: few
cdr3_aa: CASSQESGGNYGYTF
cdr3_nt: TGCGCCAGCAGCCAAGAGAGCGGGGGTAACTATGGCTACACCTTC

j_call: TRBJ2-7
v_call: TRBV7-9
cdr3_length: 16
d_call: .
clone_size: many
cdr3_aa: CASSRVGGTESYEQYF
cdr3_nt: TGTGCCAGCAGCCGAGTTGGCGGGACAGAGTCCTACGAGCAGTACTTC

j_call: TRBJ2-3
v_call: TRBV16
cdr3_length: 14
d_call: .
clone_size: many
cdr3_aa: CASSPSVSTDTQYF
cdr3_nt: TGTGCCAGCAGCCCCAGCGTAAGCACAGATACGCAGTATTTT

j_call: TRBJ1-6
v_call: TRBV3-1
cdr3_length: 15
d_call: TRBD1
clone_size: few
cdr3_aa: CASSSGQGGDSPLHF
cdr3_nt: TGTGCCAGCAGTTCTGGACAGGGGGGTGATTCACCCCTCCACTTT

j_call: TRBJ2-7
v_call: TRBV10-3
cdr3_length: 11
d_call: .
clone_size: many
cdr3_aa: CAIGFTYEQYF
cdr3_nt: TGTGCCATCGGATTCACCTACGAGCAGTACTTC

j_call: TRBJ1-1
v_call: TRBV20-1
cdr3_length: 15
d_call: .
clone_size: .
cdr3_aa: CSAREDLNGRTEAFF
cdr3_nt: TGCAGTGCCCGGGAGGACCTCAATGGGAGAACTGAAGCTTTCTTT

j_call: TRBJ1-1
v_call: TRBV19
cdr3_length: 20
d_call: TRBD1
clone_size: many
cdr3_aa: CASSTLWTRDRGAGNTEAFF
cdr3_nt: TGTGCCAGTAGTACTCTGTGGACCCGGGACAGGGGCGCGGGGAACACTGAAGCTTTCTTT

j_call: TRBJ1-1
v_call: TRBV7-9
cdr3_length: 18
d_call: .
clone_size: many
cdr3_aa: CASSSSLLRAGPGPEAFF
cdr3_nt: TGTGCCAGCAGCTCATCACTCCTACGCGCAGGGCCAGGACCTGAAGCTTTCTTT

j_call: TRBJ2-5
v_call: TRBV29-1
cdr3_length: 14
d_call: TRBD2
clone_size: few
cdr3_aa: CSVGLAGGRETQYF
cdr3_nt: TGCAGCGTTGGCCTAGCGGGGGGAAGGGAGACCCAGTACTTC

j_call: TRBJ2-7
v_call: TRBV4-2
cdr3_length: 15
d_call: .
clone_size: few
cdr3_aa: CASSQGPGGPYEQYF
cdr3_nt: TGTGCCAGCAGCCAAGGCCCCGGGGGGCCCTACGAGCAGTACTTC

j_call: TRBJ2-2
v_call: TRBV29-1
cdr3_length: 14
d_call: .
clone_size: many
cdr3_aa: CSVERDLNTGELFF
cdr3_nt: TGCAGCGTTGAGCGTGACTTAAACACCGGGGAGCTGTTTTTT

j_call: TRBJ1-1
v_call: TRBV9
cdr3_length: 13
d_call: .
clone_size: many
cdr3_aa: CASSAGPNTEAFF
cdr3_nt: TGTGCCAGCAGCGCTGGACCCAACACTGAAGCTTTCTTT

j_call: TRBJ2-1
v_call: TRBV20-1
cdr3_length: 16
d_call: .
clone_size: many
cdr3_aa: CSASEIKLDRVNEQFF
cdr3_nt: TGCAGTGCTTCCGAGATAAAGTTGGATCGGGTCAATGAGCAGTTCTTC

j_call: TRBJ2-7
v_call: TRBV11-1
cdr3_length: 14
d_call: TRBD1
clone_size: .
cdr3_aa: CASSHRGTVHEQYF
cdr3_nt: TGTGCCAGCAGCCACAGAGGGACAGTCCACGAGCAGTACTTC

j_call: TRBJ2-7
v_call: TRBV20-1
cdr3_length: 15
d_call: TRBD2
clone_size: many
cdr3_aa: CSARDPLALDYEQYF
cdr3_nt: TGCAGTGCTAGAGACCCACTAGCGCTCGACTACGAGCAGTACTTC

j_call: TRBJ1-5
v_call: TRBV24-1
cdr3_length: 13
d_call: .
clone_size: many
cdr3_aa: CATSVAGNQPQHF
cdr3_nt: TGTGCCACCAGTGTGGCCGGGAATCAGCCCCAGCATTTT

j_call: TRBJ2-3
v_call: TRBV12-3/TRBV12-4
cdr3_length: 16
d_call: TRBD1
clone_size: .
cdr3_aa: CASSFYGTGDTDTQYF
cdr3_nt: TGTGCCAGCAGTTTTTACGGGACAGGGGACACAGATACGCAGTATTTT

j_call: TRBJ1-1
v_call: TRBV29-1
cdr3_length: 15
d_call: TRBD1
clone_size: many
cdr3_aa: CSVEDLDRGRVEAFF
cdr3_nt: TGCAGCGTTGAAGATCTTGACAGGGGGCGTGTTGAAGCTTTCTTT

j_call: TRBJ1-1
v_call: TRBV4-3
cdr3_length: 14
d_call: .
clone_size: many
cdr3_aa: CASSQDSQNTEAFF
cdr3_nt: TGCGCCAGCAGCCAGGACAGCCAGAACACTGAAGCTTTCTTT

j_call: TRBJ2-7
v_call: TRBV27
cdr3_length: 14
d_call: TRBD2
clone_size: many
cdr3_aa: CASSSGLAKAEQYF
cdr3_nt: TGTGCCAGCAGCTCAGGACTAGCGAAGGCCGAGCAGTACTTC

j_call: TRBJ2-3
v_call: TRBV7-9
cdr3_length: 15
d_call: .
clone_size: many
cdr3_aa: CASSRTDGSTDTQYF
cdr3_nt: TGTGCCAGCAGTCGGACGGACGGAAGCACAGATACGCAGTATTTT

j_call: TRBJ2-5
v_call: TRBV4-2
cdr3_length: 16
d_call: TRBD1
clone_size: .
cdr3_aa: CASSQNPTGGRETRYF
cdr3_nt: TGTGCCAGCAGCCAAAACCCGACAGGGGGCAGGGAGACCCGGTACTTC

j_call: TRBJ1-1
v_call: TRBV7-9
cdr3_length: 18
d_call: TRBD1
clone_size: many
cdr3_aa: CASSIPDGQGILGTEAFF
cdr3_nt: TGTGCCAGCAGCATTCCCGATGGACAGGGGATTTTGGGCACTGAAGCTTTCTTT

j_call: TRBJ2-7
v_call: TRBV19
cdr3_length: 14
d_call: TRBD2
clone_size: .
cdr3_aa: CSSSPMIAGHEQYF
cdr3_nt: TGTTCCAGTAGTCCCATGATAGCGGGCCACGAGCAGTACTTC

j_call: TRBJ2-3
v_call: TRBV24-1
cdr3_length: 19
d_call: TRBD2
clone_size: many
cdr3_aa: CATSDSRTPGLAGTDTQYF
cdr3_nt: TGTGCCACCAGTGATTCCCGGACCCCGGGACTAGCGGGGACAGATACGCAGTATTTT

j_call: TRBJ2-5
v_call: TRBV9
cdr3_length: 15
d_call: .
clone_size: few
cdr3_aa: CASSVGGTPQETQYF
cdr3_nt: TGTGCCAGCAGCGTAGGTGGGACTCCGCAAGAGACCCAGTACTTC

j_call: TRBJ2-2
v_call: TRBV7-9
cdr3_length: 16
d_call: .
clone_size: few
cdr3_aa: CASSPPGQGGTGELFF
cdr3_nt: TGTGCCAGCAGCCCCCCAGGCCAGGGTGGCACCGGGGAGCTGTTTTTT